These 3 T cell receptor beta chains were sequenced from one sample in a study of early T cells in non-severe SARS-CoV-2 infection (dated by TCRdb to the early 2020s). Library construction relied on 5' RACE. Instrument used: NextSeq 500. Using fastp at Q25 and MiXCR, TCRdb reprocessed the public reads and kept productive beta chains. Rows with one shared CDR3 protein collapse into an entry with the most common genes and DNA. Counted in this sample were about 48,000 distinct CDR3 sequences; approximately 5.9% of them appeared once. 5.4% of the sample is in the top ten clones. The sequencing used whole blood, collected at baseline. The origin of the receptors is an adult who was a healthcare worker with PCR-confirmed SARS-CoV-2 infection or an uninfected control (not recorded which).

The table lists this clonotype with many counts. The rearrangement joins TRBV24-1 to TRBJ2-2; a possible D gene is TRBD1 (5 bases). CDR3 size: 15 residues. Per the germline V gene, CDR1 is KGHDR and CDR2 is SFDVKD. Trimming shortened V by 2 bases and J by 3 bases, and 9 bases separated the two germline ends. CDR3 loop: CATSDSDKYTGELFF. Here the CDR3 DNA reads TGTGCCACCAGTGATTCGGACAAATACACCGGGGAGCTGTTTTTT.

This clonotype was counted many times. The V call is TRBV21-1, the J call TRBJ2-1; whether TRBD2, the table's D call, matches the DNA was not checked. TRBV21-1 is an annotated pseudogene. This CDR3 contains 13 residues. CDR3 DNA sequence: TGTGCCCCTAAGGGGGGGAGGGCCCATGAGCAGTTCTTC. Translating it yields CAPKGGRAHEQFF.

The sample holds many counts of this clonotype. The chain links TRBV6-5 to TRBJ2-5; the match to TRBD2 covers 9 bases. Trimming at V came to 5 bases and at J to 5 bases, leaving 12 bases not matched to a gene. CDR1 and CDR2 (germline): MNHEY, SVGAGI. The CDR3 length is 16 residues. DNA for the CDR3: TGTGCCAGCAGTCCCCTTTTGGCGGGAGGGCGGGAGACCCAGTACTTC. It is translated as CASSPLLAGGRETQYF.